The sequence of this T cell receptor beta chain was determined in a study of OX40 agonist ivuxolimab in advanced cancers. Study context: Past anti-PD-1, anti-PD-L1 or anti-CTLA-4 therapy was accepted, and 40% had received some.

The V end lost 7 bases, the J end lost 6 bases, and 11 bases lay between the germline ends. Germline CDR1 and CDR2: MNHEY and SMNVEV (reference sequence). The CDR3 is made up of 12 amino acids. This table comes from immunoSEQ multiplex PCR, and its TCRdb copy is limited to in-frame clones, with some not included. This sample carries 20,000 to 25,000 clones, roughly 85% of them seen once, and the ten largest clones take 45% to 55%. This chain uses TRBV27 with TRBJ2-3; a possible D gene is TRBD1 (5 bases). The clonotype was recovered from an adult with an advanced solid tumor such as melanoma, head and neck, liver or kidney cancer. The source material was CD4+ or CD8+ T cells sorted from blood, sampled in a trial of the OX40 agonist ivuxolimab. CDR3 residues: CASKTYRDTQYF. The DNA of the CDR3 is TGTGCCAGCAAGACCTACAGGGATACGCAGTATTTT.